These 11 T cell receptor beta chains were sequenced from one sample in a study of cytomegalovirus exposure and HLA in healthy donors. PCR involved 60 Vbeta and 13 Jbeta primers. Generated by immunoSEQ multiplex PCR, the TCRdb table keeps only in-frame clones and is missing some. In the table there are about 130,000 clones, roughly 82% of which are singletons. The source material was PBMCs. All receptors derive from a male donor in good health and CMV-seropositive.

The CDR3 nucleotides are TGTGCCAGCAGTCTCCGTCGGACTATAGCGGGGGGGCCGAGAGAGCAGTTCTTC. Its protein is CASSLRRTIAGGPREQFF. This rearrangement joins TRBV28 to TRBJ2-1, with 11 bases identical to TRBD2. The CDR3 length is 18 residues. The trim removed 5 bases at V and 10 bases at J, leaving 19 bases unmatched. The V gene's germline CDR1 is MDHEN and CDR2 SYDVKM.

The chain is built from TRBV11-2 and TRBJ2-7; the D gene is possibly TRBD1 (5 bases). The ends were cut back, 5 bases at V and 6 bases at J, with 11 bases in the middle. CDR1 is SGHAT and CDR2 is FQNNGV in the germline V gene. CDR3 size: 12 residues. In nucleotides, the CDR3 is TGTGCCAGCAGCAACCCTGGGGCCGAGCAGTACTTC. It codes for CASSNPGAEQYF.

This clone has only a few counts. V gene TRBV7-2 combines with J gene TRBJ2-2; D ambiguous. Per germline, CDR1 SGHTA and CDR2 FQGNSA. The CDR3 totals 13 residues. The V and J ends lost 5 bases and 4 bases respectively, with 8 bases between them. DNA for the CDR3: TGTGCCAGCAGCCCCCGGGTCACCGGGGAGCTGTTTTTT. This translates into CASSPRVTGELFF.

DNA for the CDR3: TGTGCCAGTAGTATCACTAGCGGGGGGATCGGGGAGCTGTTTTTT. Its protein product is CASSITSGGIGELFF. The chain employs TRBV19 and TRBJ2-2, with TRBD2 matching over 12 bases. Germline trimming cut 3 bases from V and 7 bases from J; bases unmatched to any gene: 3. The germline V gene has CDR1 LNHDA and CDR2 SQIVND (reference sequence). This CDR3 region has 15 residues. Supplemented by reference TRBV19 and TRBJ2-2, the full variable domain reads DGGITQSPKYLFRKEGQNVTLSCEQNLNHDAMYWYRQDPGQGLRLIYYSQIVNDFQKGDIAEGYSVSREKKESFPLTVTSAQKNPTAFYLCASSITSGGIGELFFGEGSRLTVL.

The V and J genes are TRBV6-1 and TRBJ2-1; perhaps TRBD2 as D (7 bases). CDR1 MNHNS and CDR2 SASEGT come from the germline V gene. V was clipped by 9 bases and J by 3 bases, with 18 bases between them. The CDR3 has 15 residues. CDR3 DNA sequence: TGTGCCAGTCAGGCCGGAGGGGGGGACTACAATGAGCAGTTCTTC. It yields the protein CASQAGGGDYNEQFF.

This clone was counted only a few times. The DNA of the CDR3 is TGTGCCAGTAGTATGAGTATGGGCAGAACCGAGCAGTACTTC. Its translation: CASSMSMGRTEQYF. The J gene is TRBJ2-7, the V gene TRBV19; no clear D. The CDR3 contains 14 residues. Per the germline V gene, CDR1 is LNHDA and CDR2 is SQIVND (reference sequence). The V end was cut by 3 bases, the J end by 6 bases, with 15 bases between.

This clone was picked up a small number of times. The rearrangement links TRBV19 to TRBJ1-5, with TRBD1 matching 9 bases. This CDR3 comprises 14 residues. V lost 6 bases to trimming and J lost 11 bases; unmatched junction nucleotides: 11. In germline, CDR1 is LNHDA, CDR2 SQIVND (reference sequence). The CDR3 DNA follows: TGTGCCAGTAGGCCGGGACAGGGCTCAATTGCCCAGCATTTT. Translated: CASRPGQGSIAQHF.

This sequence joins TRBV6-4 and TRBJ2-7; a weak D match, TRBD2 (6 bases). The germline CDR1 and CDR2 sequences are MRHNA and SNTAGT. V was clipped by 10 bases and J by 2 bases, with 21 bases between them. This CDR3 is 15 amino acids long. This CDR3 is CANKVGPAGTYEQYF. CDR3 bases: TGTGCCAATAAAGTCGGCCCCGCGGGGACCTACGAGCAGTACTTC.

V is TRBV10-3 and J is TRBJ2-7; D might be TRBD1 (5 bases). CDR1 is ENHRY, CDR2 SYGVKD, per germline. The CDR3 sequence is 13 residues long. V was trimmed by 7 bases and J by 1 base, leaving 11 bases between them. CDR3 sequence: CAIMGQASYEQYF. Here the CDR3 DNA reads TGTGCCATCATGGGGCAGGCTTCCTACGAGCAGTACTTC.

As regards this clone: Mismatch with germline at one junction end may stem from a read error. CDR3 residues: CASRRQGIDSGANGLTF. In nucleotides, the CDR3 is TGCGCCAGCAGACGACAGGGGATCGACTCTGGGGCCAACGGCCTGACTTTC. The chain links TRBV5-1 to TRBJ2-6, with 8 bases lining up with TRBD1. This CDR3 comprises 17 residues. Per the germline V gene, CDR1 is SGHRS and CDR2 is YFSETQ.

V and J are TRBV9 and TRBJ2-1, with 10 bases that match TRBD2. The CDR3 extends over 16 amino acids. After removal of 0 bases from V and 9 bases from J, the junction contained 9 bases not matched to a gene. Germline CDR1 SGDLS, CDR2 YYNGEE. CDR3 nucleotides: TGTGCCAGCAGCGTAGTCCCTAGCGGGAGTTTGAGTGAGCAGTTCTTC. It yields the protein CASSVVPSGSLSEQFF.